Each of the 29 T cell receptor beta chains below was sequenced from the same sample in a study of blood T cell repertoires in COVID-19. The method was immunoSEQ multiplex PCR; TCRdb's version includes in-frame clones alone and lacks a portion of them. Found here are a few hundred thousand clones, around 87% of them singletons; the top ten hold around 9.3%. Sequences were obtained from peripheral blood. These receptors were obtained from a woman in her 30s with COVID-19, enrolled during active disease.

The chain joins TRBV4-1 to TRBJ2-2; D might be TRBD1 (6 bases). V gave up 2 bases and J gave up 8 bases, with 9 bases separating them. This CDR3 spans 13 amino acids. Germline CDR1 and CDR2: MGHRA and YSYEKL. CDR3 sequence (DNA): TGCGCCAGCAGCCAATACAGGGCTGGGGAGCTGTTTTTT. Protein sequence: CASSQYRAGELFF.

This chain links TRBV28 with TRBJ1-2; TRBD1 aligns across 7 bases. The V and J ends lost 3 bases and 8 bases, in that order; junction bases with no gene match: 9. This CDR3 is 14 amino acids long. In germline, CDR1 is MDHEN, CDR2 SYDVKM. CDR3 sequence: CASSFSTDRVGYTF. CDR3 DNA: TGTGCCAGCAGTTTTTCCACCGACAGGGTAGGCTACACCTTC.

The genes are TRBV6-5 and TRBJ1-2; TRBD1 matches at 7 bases. Germline-derived CDR1 and CDR2 are MNHEY and SVGAGI. The V gene end was trimmed by 2 bases and the J gene end by 5 bases; junction bases not matched to a gene: 5. The CDR3 runs to 14 residues. CDR3 nucleotide sequence: TGTGCCAGCAGTTACGACAGGGCGAGGTATGGCTACACCTTC. This encodes CASSYDRARYGYTF.

The chain employs TRBV24-1 and TRBJ1-5; 7 nucleotides align to TRBD1. With V trimmed by 10 bases and J by 5 bases, 10 bases remained unmatched. Germline CDR1 and CDR2: KGHDR and SFDVKD. The CDR3 has 14 residues. The CDR3 DNA reads TGTGCCACGGCCGGCAGGGGGTATGATCAGCCCCAGCATTTT. This encodes CATAGRGYDQPQHF.

This chain connects TRBV28 to TRBJ1-5, with D perhaps matching TRBD1 (5 bases). Trimming pared 9 bases from V and 5 bases from J, leaving 14 bases between. Germline V gene data show CDR1 as MDHEN and CDR2 as SYDVKM. CDR3 length: 13 residues. CDR3 nucleotides: TGTGCCAGTCAGACAGTCCAGGATCAGCCCCAGCATTTT. It specifies CASQTVQDQPQHF.

V gene TRBV28 combines with J gene TRBJ1-4, with 10 bases that match TRBD1. In germline, CDR1 is MDHEN, CDR2 SYDVKM. CDR3 length equals 14 residues. V shed 8 bases, J shed 5 bases, and the junction held 5 bases outside the gene matches. The CDR3 DNA reads TGTGCCAGCGAGCCGGGACAGGGGAATGAAAAACTGTTTTTT. This sequence encodes CASEPGQGNEKLFF.

The CDR3 coding sequence is TGTGCCAGCAGTTACGCGGGCCTGAACACTGAAGCTTTCTTT. It yields the protein CASSYAGLNTEAFF. This rearrangement joins TRBV6-5 to TRBJ1-1; no reliable D call. In germline, CDR1 is MNHEY, CDR2 SVGAGI. Trimming removed 2 bases at V and 0 bases at J, with 7 bases between. This CDR3 has 14 amino acids.

The chain has TRBV5-1 and TRBJ1-2, with 11 nucleotides matching TRBD1. The germline CDR1 and CDR2 sequences are SGHRS and YFSETQ. This CDR3 region has 14 residues. J gave up 6 bases and V 2 bases, and 3 bases lay outside the gene matches. The CDR3 protein is CASSFGQGADGYTF. In nucleotides, the CDR3 is TGCGCCAGCAGCTTCGGACAGGGGGCTGATGGCTACACCTTC.

The gene calls are TRBV3-1 (or the pseudogene TRBV3-2) and TRBJ2-2; the match to TRBD2 covers 12 bases. V was clipped by 1 base and J by 1 base; unmatched bases: 4. The CDR3 is 18 residues long. The germline gives CDR1 LGHDT, CDR2 YNNKEL (reference sequence). In DNA form, the CDR3 reads TGTGCCAGCAGCCAAGGACTAGCGGGAGTTTTGAACACCGGGGAGCTGTTTTTT. Residues: CASSQGLAGVLNTGELFF.

J is TRBJ2-1 and V is TRBV5-4; no clear D. Germline V gives CDR1 SGHNT, CDR2 YYREEE (reference sequence). With 6 bases removed from V and 6 bases from J, the gap between germline ends came to 19 bases. The CDR3 contains 15 residues. The DNA for the CDR3 is TGTGCCAGCACCCCCCCGGGTGTACGATCCAATGAGCAGTTCTTC. The encoded protein is CASTPPGVRSNEQFF.

The chain has TRBV9 and TRBJ2-7, with D tentatively TRBD1 (6 bases). The CDR3 contains 13 residues. Trimming removed 0 bases at V and 6 bases at J, with 10 bases between. Germline V gives CDR1 SGDLS, CDR2 YYNGEE. The CDR3 sequence: CASSVAGGLEQYF. CDR3 bases: TGTGCCAGCAGCGTAGCTGGGGGCCTCGAGCAGTACTTC.

This rearrangement joins TRBV28 to TRBJ1-1; D gene uncertain. V lost 5 bases and J 2 bases, leaving 21 bases between the germline ends. Germline V gives CDR1 MDHEN, CDR2 SYDVKM. The CDR3 spans 17 residues. CDR3 sequence: CASSEPPLLGRNTEAFF. The CDR3 DNA follows: TGTGCCAGCAGTGAACCCCCCCTTTTGGGGAGAAACACTGAAGCTTTCTTT.

The genes are TRBV5-6 and TRBJ2-2; D remains unclear. The germline CDR1 and CDR2 sequences are SGHDT and YYEEEE. The V end lost 0 bases, the J end lost 5 bases, and 8 bases lay between the germline ends. The length of the CDR3 is 14 residues. CDR3 coding DNA: TGTGCCAGCAGCTTGGGACTTGTGACCGGGGAGCTGTTTTTT. Protein product: CASSLGLVTGELFF.

This chain links TRBV28 with TRBJ2-1, with 9 bases matching TRBD2. Trimming at V came to 9 bases and at J to 0 bases, leaving 12 bases not matched to a gene. Germline CDR1 and CDR2: MDHEN and SYDVKM. The CDR3 runs to 17 residues. The CDR3 DNA follows: TGTGCCAGTCTCGAAAGCGGGAGGTCGAGCTCCTACAATGAGCAGTTCTTC. This translates into CASLESGRSSSYNEQFF.

This chain joins TRBV5-6 and TRBJ2-1, with 7 bases aligning to TRBD1. This CDR3 region has 14 residues. From germline, CDR1 is SGHDT and CDR2 YYEEEE. Trimming cost V 1 base and J 9 bases; bases outside gene matches: 7. CDR3 coding DNA: TGTGCCAGCAGCTTGAACAGGGGATTGGGTGAGCAGTTCTTC. Translating gives CASSLNRGLGEQFF.

This clone has more than one count but fewer than ten. The rearrangement uses TRBV7-2 and TRBJ1-2; D unclear. Germline values: CDR1 SGHTA, CDR2 FQGNSA. V lost 0 bases to trimming and J lost 6 bases, with 14 bases between them. The CDR3 totals 15 residues. The CDR3 reads CASSLAQAVRDGYTF. The CDR3 DNA reads as TGTGCCAGCAGCTTAGCGCAGGCAGTCAGAGATGGCTACACCTTC.

The chain joins TRBV10-1 to TRBJ2-3; D unresolved. The CDR3 runs to 14 residues. V was pared by 2 bases and J by 6 bases, with 12 bases between. Germline CDR1 and CDR2: WNHNN and SYGVQD (reference sequence). Here the CDR3 reads CASSEDAVWDTQYF. Here the CDR3 DNA reads TGCGCCAGCAGTGAGGACGCGGTCTGGGATACGCAGTATTTT.

V gene TRBV10-2 combines with J gene TRBJ2-1, with 7 bases that match TRBD2. V trimming: 3 bases; J trimming: 7 bases; junction bases outside the gene matches: 3. Germline values: CDR1 WSHSY, CDR2 SAAADI. The CDR3 is 13 amino acids. The CDR3 DNA sequence: TGCGCCAGCAGTGATCTGGGGGGGAATGAGCAGTTCTTC. It is translated as CASSDLGGNEQFF.

This clone was detected once. The chain combines TRBV18 with TRBJ2-1; a weak D match, TRBD2 (6 bases). This CDR3 comprises 15 residues. Trimming removed 0 bases at V and 3 bases at J, with 9 bases between. Germline values: CDR1 KGHSH, CDR2 LQKENI. The CDR3 region is CASSPPRGRYNEQFF. For the CDR3, the DNA is TGTGCCAGCTCACCACCGCGGGGCCGCTACAATGAGCAGTTCTTC.

This rearrangement joins TRBV29-1 to TRBJ1-1; D remains unclear. The CDR3 is 13 residues long. Trimming removed 3 bases at V and 5 bases at J, with 13 bases between. Germline CDR1 and CDR2: SQVTM and ANQGSEA. CDR3 in amino acids: CSVEREPLTEAFF. The CDR3 nucleotides are TGCAGCGTTGAGCGGGAGCCCTTGACTGAAGCTTTCTTT.

This clone was recorded at least ten times. This rearrangement joins TRBV10-3 to TRBJ1-5; 7 bases align to TRBD1. Germline trimming cut 0 bases from V and 3 bases from J; bases unmatched to any gene: 14. The CDR3 is 19 amino acids. Germline CDR1 and CDR2: ENHRY and SYGVKD. The CDR3 region has the DNA TGTGCCATCAGTGAGTCGAGAGGGGGCGCGGGCGGTGACAATCAGCCCCAGCATTTT. It encodes CAISESRGGAGGDNQPQHF.

This chain uses TRBV10-2 with TRBJ1-5, with D hard to call. The CDR3 has 12 residues. Per germline, CDR1 WSHSY and CDR2 SAAADI. The ends were cut back, 0 bases at V and 6 bases at J, with 3 bases in the middle. In nucleotides, the CDR3 is TGCGCCAGCAGTGAGTCCAGTCAGCCCCAGCATTTT. It encodes CASSESSQPQHF.

This clone showed up just once. The V call is TRBV29-1, the J call TRBJ1-6; a possible D gene is TRBD1 (5 bases). CDR3 length: 13 amino acids. Trimming removed 4 bases at V and 5 bases at J, with 9 bases between. Germline V gene sequence: CDR1 SQVTM, CDR2 ANQGSEA. The CDR3 spells CSVGIGDNSPLHF. DNA for the CDR3: TGCAGCGTTGGGATAGGGGATAATTCACCCCTCCACTTT. The full variable domain, in which reference TRBV29-1 and TRBJ1-6 provide the parts outside the CDR3, is SAVISQKPSRDICQRGTSLTIQCQVDSQVTMMFWYRQQPGQSLTLIATANQGSEATYESGFVIDKFPISRPNLTFSTLTVSNMSPEDSSIYLCSVGIGDNSPLHFGNGTRLTVT.

This CDR3 reads CASSPRQGWSTDTQYF. CDR3 coding DNA: TGTGCCAGCAGCCCTCGACAGGGTTGGAGCACAGATACGCAGTATTTT. The chain is built from TRBV7-8 and TRBJ2-3; 7 bases are shared with TRBD1. CDR3 length: 16 residues. Germline V lookup: CDR1 SGHVS, CDR2 FQNEAQ. The V segment lost 5 bases and the J segment 0 bases; nucleotides outside the gene matches: 8.

In regard to this clone: At one of its ends the junction is not consistent with the germline gene, which may arise from a read error. V and J are TRBV28 and TRBJ1-1; no definite D call. Looked up from germline, CDR1 is MDHEN and CDR2 is SYDVKM. The CDR3 loop spans 15 amino acids. CDR3 in DNA: TGTGCCAGCAGTGTATGGAGGGCGCAAGGGACTGAAGCTTTCTTT. It translates to CASSVWRAQGTEAFF.

The V and J genes are TRBV28 and TRBJ2-1, with a tentative D call TRBD1 (6 bases). The CDR3 sequence is 13 residues long. Germline V gene lookup returns CDR1 MDHEN and CDR2 SYDVKM. V was trimmed by 1 base and J by 7 bases, leaving 8 bases between them. The CDR3: CASSLLGGNEQFF. The CDR3 DNA sequence: TGTGCCAGCAGTTTATTAGGGGGTAATGAGCAGTTCTTC.

V usage is TRBV11-3 and J usage is TRBJ2-1; possibly TRBD2 for D (5 bases). V was trimmed by 1 base and J by 9 bases, leaving 10 bases between them. Germline CDR1 is SGHNT and CDR2 is YENEEA. The CDR3 is 13 residues long. CDR3 DNA sequence: TGTGCCAGCAGCTTAGTCTTGGGGAGTGAGCAGTTCTTC. Its translation is CASSLVLGSEQFF.

The chain combines TRBV19 with TRBJ1-6; tentative D call: TRBD1 (6 bases). V lost 2 bases and J lost 8, with 13 bases in between. The CDR3 loop spans 15 amino acids. CDR1 and CDR2 (germline): LNHDA, SQIVND (reference sequence). CDR3 loop: CASSIQRTAHSPLHF. CDR3 in DNA: TGTGCCAGTAGTATACAACGGACAGCTCATTCACCCCTCCACTTT.

This rearrangement joins TRBV19 to TRBJ1-5; D ambiguous. The CDR3 is 13 amino acids. Germline V CDR1 and CDR2: LNHDA, SQIVND (reference sequence). The V end lost 8 bases, the J end lost 4 bases, and 12 bases lay between the germline ends. The CDR3 sequence is CASGSLGNQPQHF. The CDR3 bases are TGTGCCAGTGGGAGTCTCGGGAATCAGCCCCAGCATTTT. Filled out from reference TRBV19 and TRBJ1-5, the complete variable domain reads DGGITQSPKYLFRKEGQNVTLSCEQNLNHDAMYWYRQDPGQGLRLIYYSQIVNDFQKGDIAEGYSVSREKKESFPLTVTSAQKNPTAFYLCASGSLGNQPQHFGDGTRLSIL.